Listed here are 20 T cell receptor beta chains from one sample, sequenced in a study of PD-L1 blockade in urothelial cancer. Using immunoSEQ multiplex PCR, the repertoire was profiled, and TCRdb retains in-frame clones only, with some absent. The repertoire has 90,000 to 130,000 clones, approximately 90% of them found once; the top ten carry 3% to 4%. The time point here: peripheral blood 6 weeks after treatment start. The sequences come from PBMCs, collected around atezolizumab (anti-PD-L1) treatment. The receptors shown here come from a man aged 55 to 70 with urothelial cancer.

This clone was counted a single time. The rearrangement uses TRBV19 and TRBJ2-6; D is unclear. The germline gives CDR1 LNHDA, CDR2 SQIVND (reference sequence). The CDR3 length is 16 residues. The V gene lost 7 bases and the J gene lost 0 bases, with 13 bases spanning the gap. The CDR3, as DNA: TGTGCCAGTACCCCAATACAGTCCTCTGGGGCCAACGTCCTGACTTTC. Protein sequence: CASTPIQSSGANVLTF.

The chain is built from TRBV5-1 and TRBJ2-7, with TRBD2 identical over 16 bases. CDR1 SGHRS and CDR2 YFSETQ come from the germline V gene. J was trimmed by 6 bases and V by 7 bases; bases with no gene match: 7. The length of the CDR3 is 15 residues. This chain's CDR3 is CASSGTSGRASEQYF. The DNA for the CDR3 is TGCGCCAGCTCCGGGACTAGCGGGAGGGCCAGCGAGCAGTACTTC.

The V and J genes are TRBV9 and TRBJ1-5; D may be TRBD1 (6 bases). The germline V gene encodes CDR1 SGDLS and CDR2 YYNGEE. The CDR3 runs 14 residues. Trimming pared 2 bases from V and 6 bases from J, leaving 12 bases between. The CDR3 nucleotides are TGTGCCAGCAGCGTTACAGGGATCGGTCAGCCCCAGCATTTT. This translates into CASSVTGIGQPQHF.

This chain connects TRBV27 to TRBJ2-7; tentatively, D is TRBD1 (6 bases). V was pared by 2 bases and J by 6 bases, with 17 bases between. The CDR3 covers 15 residues. Germline CDR1 is MNHEY and CDR2 is SMNVEV (reference sequence). The CDR3 protein is CASSLGWGPRTEQYF. Here the CDR3 DNA reads TGTGCCAGCAGTTTAGGATGGGGGCCGCGGACCGAGCAGTACTTC.

The chain's CDR3 is CASSKVEAYEQYF. Written as DNA, the CDR3 is TGTGCCAGCAGCAAAGTCGAGGCTTACGAGCAGTACTTC. The genes are TRBV21-1 and TRBJ2-7; no check of the table's D call, TRBD2, against the DNA was made. TRBV21-1 is a recognized pseudogene. The CDR3 runs 13 residues.

The CDR3 nucleotides read TGTGCCAGCAGCTTAGTTCGCGGGATAGCTAGCACAGATACGCAGTATTTT. Translated, it gives CASSLVRGIASTDTQYF. V is TRBV13 and J is TRBJ2-3; possibly TRBD2 for D (6 bases). Germline assignment: CDR1 PRHDT and CDR2 FYEKMQ (reference sequence). V lost 1 base to trimming and J lost 0 bases, with 14 bases between them. There are 17 residues in the CDR3.

This chain joins TRBV4-2 and TRBJ2-2, with D unclear. V was clipped by 1 base and J by 8 bases, with 8 bases between them. This CDR3 is 13 amino acids long. The V gene's germline CDR1 is LGHNA and CDR2 YNFKEQ. The CDR3 region is CASSQGRWGELFF. CDR3 bases: TGTGCCAGCAGCCAAGGGAGATGGGGGGAGCTGTTTTTT.

J is TRBJ2-1 and V is TRBV5-1; 9 nucleotides agree with TRBD2. V was clipped by 3 bases and J by 2 bases; unmatched bases: 6. Germline CDR1 reads SGHRS; CDR2 reads YFSETQ. The CDR3 is 16 residues long. The CDR3 DNA is TGCGCCAGCAGCTCTCCTAGCGGGAAGACCTACAATGAGCAGTTCTTC. Translation gives CASSSPSGKTYNEQFF.

The chain combines TRBV29-1 with TRBJ1-2, with no clear D. With 1 base removed from V and 4 bases from J, the gap between germline ends came to 10 bases. The CDR3 length is 13 residues. CDR1 and CDR2 from the germline V gene are SQVTM and ANQGSEA. CDR3 sequence reads: CSVEGLPGYGYTF. In DNA, the CDR3 is TGCAGCGTTGAAGGATTACCCGGCTATGGCTACACCTTC.

The gene calls are TRBV9 and TRBJ2-3; D is perhaps TRBD1 (6 bases). V lost 4 bases and J lost 2, with 11 bases in between. Germline loops: CDR1 SGDLS, CDR2 YYNGEE. The CDR3 extends over 14 amino acids. The CDR3 sequence: CASSKGQLTDTQYF. CDR3 DNA sequence: TGTGCCAGCAGCAAAGGACAGCTCACAGATACGCAGTATTTT. The entire variable domain, with the rest obtained from reference TRBV9 and TRBJ2-3, is as follows: DSGVTQTPKHLITATGQRVTLRCSPRSGDLSVYWYQQSLDQGLQFLIQYYNGEERAKGNILERFSAQQFPDLHSELNLSSLELGDSALYFCASSKGQLTDTQYFGPGTRLTVL.

The genes are TRBV19 and TRBJ1-1; D gene uncertain. Per germline, CDR1 LNHDA and CDR2 SQIVND (reference sequence). This CDR3 is 17 amino acids long. Trimming removed 3 bases at V and 3 bases at J, with 20 bases between. For the CDR3, the DNA is TGTGCCAGTAGTATGAGAGGATCTCTCGGGGTCCACACTGAAGCTTTCTTT. Translated: CASSMRGSLGVHTEAFF.

This clone was detected only once. The J gene is TRBJ2-1, the V gene TRBV11-2, with D perhaps TRBD1 (6 bases). The V end lost 5 bases, the J end lost 9 bases, and 17 bases lay between the germline ends. Germline-derived CDR1 and CDR2 are SGHAT and FQNNGV. This CDR3 spans 14 amino acids. CDR3 region: CASSHTGSWGEQFF. The CDR3 DNA reads TGTGCCAGCAGCCATACAGGGTCCTGGGGTGAGCAGTTCTTC.

The chain combines TRBV25-1 with TRBJ2-3; 7 nucleotides match TRBD2. Losses at the gene ends were 5 bases for V and 5 bases for J; bases not matched to a gene: 10. Germline V gene data show CDR1 as MGHDK and CDR2 as SYGVNS. The CDR3 runs to 15 residues. The DNA for the CDR3 is TGTGCCAGCAGTCGTAGAGGGAGGGATAAAGATACGCAGTATTTT. It yields the protein CASSRRGRDKDTQYF. Supplemented by reference TRBV25-1 and TRBJ2-3, the full variable domain reads EADIYQTPRYLVIGTGKKITLECSQTMGHDKMYWYQQDPGMELHLIHYSYGVNSTEKGDLSSESTVSRIRTEHFPLTLESARPSHTSQYLCASSRRGRDKDTQYFGPGTRLTVL.

This chain uses TRBV7-6 with TRBJ2-5; 9 positions agree with TRBD2. Germline V gene data show CDR1 as SGHVS and CDR2 as FNYEAQ. This CDR3 region has 16 residues. The J segment lost 0 bases and the V segment lost 4 bases, leaving 6 bases of the junction unmatched. The CDR3 loop is CASSSRIAGDQETQYF. Written as DNA, the CDR3 is TGTGCCAGCAGCTCCCGGATAGCGGGGGACCAAGAGACCCAGTACTTC.

This rearrangement joins TRBV9 to TRBJ1-3; maybe TRBD1 (6 bases). The length of the CDR3 is 17 residues. Germline V gene data show CDR1 as SGDLS and CDR2 as YYNGEE. V was pared by 4 bases and J by 1 base, with 18 bases between. CDR3 DNA: TGTGCCAGCAGCCTGTTCTTCGAAGGGGGTTCTGGAAACACCATATATTTT. Protein sequence: CASSLFFEGGSGNTIYF.

The chain has TRBV29-1 and TRBJ2-7; 10 bases agree with TRBD2. Germline V gene data show CDR1 as SQVTM and CDR2 as ANQGSEA. V shed 4 bases and J 0 bases; nucleotides not matched to a gene: 3. This CDR3 is 14 amino acids long. As DNA, the CDR3 is TGCAGCGTTGGGACTAGCGGAGGCTCCTACGAGCAGTACTTC. It is translated as CSVGTSGGSYEQYF.

This clone was detected only a few times. The rearrangement links TRBV6-1 to TRBJ2-7; possible D gene TRBD1, 6 bases. This CDR3 has 14 amino acids. The germline gives CDR1 MNHNS, CDR2 SASEGT. V was clipped by 10 bases and J by 1 base, with 17 bases between them. This CDR3 is CATTRGGASYEQYF. DNA for the CDR3: TGTGCCACCACCCGTGGGGGCGCATCCTACGAGCAGTACTTC.

The V gene is TRBV15, the J gene TRBJ2-1; TRBD1 might be the D (6 bases). CDR1 is LNHNV and CDR2 is YYDKDF in the germline V gene (reference sequence). This CDR3 has 15 amino acids. The V end was cut by 2 bases, the J end by 6 bases, with 14 bases between. Written as DNA, the CDR3 is TGTGCCACCAGCAGAAACGGACAGATACCCAATGAGCAGTTCTTC. Amino acids: CATSRNGQIPNEQFF.

This chain connects TRBV9 to TRBJ2-5; possibly TRBD1 for D (6 bases). V was shortened by 4 bases and J by 5 bases, with 15 bases between the two germline ends. The CDR3 is 14 residues long. CDR1 and CDR2 from the germline V gene are SGDLS and YYNGEE. The CDR3 spells CASSLTGKRETQYF. In DNA form, the CDR3 reads TGTGCCAGCAGCCTAACAGGGAAAAGGGAGACCCAGTACTTC. The entire variable domain, with the rest obtained from reference TRBV9 and TRBJ2-5, is as follows: DSGVTQTPKHLITATGQRVTLRCSPRSGDLSVYWYQQSLDQGLQFLIQYYNGEERAKGNILERFSAQQFPDLHSELNLSSLELGDSALYFCASSLTGKRETQYFGPGTRLLVL.

This chain joins TRBV7-2 and TRBJ2-2, with 15 bases fitting TRBD2. Germline-derived CDR1 and CDR2 are SGHTA and FQGNSA. This CDR3 region has 17 residues. Trimming took 5 bases from V and 5 from J; bases not matched to a gene: 6. CDR3 sequence reads: CASSPGLAGGTTGELFF. In nucleotides, the CDR3 is TGTGCCAGCAGCCCGGGACTAGCGGGAGGAACTACCGGGGAGCTGTTTTTT.